A selection of T cell receptor beta chains follows, all from one sample in a study of T cells in Graves' hyperthyroidism and ophthalmopathy. TCRdb used MiXCR to reprocess the multiplex PCR reads, holding one entry per CDR3 protein. This sample has under 400,000 distinct CDR3 sequences, with 15% to 18% found just once. Sequencing used blood. The receptors were gathered from a woman aged 18-35 years with Graves' hyperthyroidism that later progressed to Graves' ophthalmopathy. CDR3s include the opening cysteine and the closing phenylalanine or tryptophan. The D gene is left open where the match is weak. Part of the rows lack a size; the others show once, few, many or a class for expanded clones.

V gene: TRBV20-1
D gene: .
J gene: TRBJ2-7
clone size: many
CDR3 protein: CSAREEGGYSYEQYF
CDR3 DNA: TGCAGTGCTAGAGAGGAGGGGGGTTACTCCTACGAGCAGTACTTC

V gene: TRBV20-1
D gene: TRBD2
J gene: TRBJ2-2
clone size: many
CDR3 protein: CSARSGTSETGELFF
CDR3 DNA: TGCAGTGCTCGGAGCGGGACTAGCGAGACCGGGGAGCTGTTTTTT

V gene: TRBV12-3/TRBV12-4
D gene: .
J gene: TRBJ2-7
clone size: many
CDR3 protein: CASSLGGYRATYEQYF
CDR3 DNA: TGTGCCAGCAGTCTAGGCGGGTACAGGGCCACCTACGAGCAGTACTTC

V gene: TRBV6-5
D gene: TRBD1
J gene: TRBJ2-1
clone size: many
CDR3 protein: CASSYTGTGHNEQFF
CDR3 DNA: TGTGCCAGCAGTTACACCGGGACAGGGCACAATGAGCAGTTCTTC

V gene: TRBV9
D gene: TRBD1
J gene: TRBJ1-5
clone size: many
CDR3 protein: CASSAGTGAPNQPQHF
CDR3 DNA: TGTGCCAGCAGCGCCGGGACAGGAGCCCCTAATCAGCCCCAGCATTTT

V gene: TRBV2
D gene: .
J gene: TRBJ2-7
clone size: many
CDR3 protein: CASSSSGGRRPYEQYF
CDR3 DNA: TGTGCCAGCAGCTCCTCAGGGGGGCGGAGGCCTTACGAGCAGTACTTC

V gene: TRBV10-3
D gene: TRBD1
J gene: TRBJ2-1
clone size: many
CDR3 protein: CAISEALRTGSHEQFF
CDR3 DNA: TGTGCCATCAGTGAAGCGCTGAGGACAGGGAGCCATGAGCAGTTCTTC

V gene: TRBV20-1
D gene: .
J gene: TRBJ2-3
clone size: many
CDR3 protein: CSARDGGSTDTQYF
CDR3 DNA: TGCAGTGCTAGAGATGGAGGTAGCACAGATACGCAGTATTTT

V gene: TRBV28
D gene: TRBD2
J gene: TRBJ2-7
clone size: many
CDR3 protein: CASSPRLAGVSEQYF
CDR3 DNA: TGTGCCAGCAGTCCGCGACTAGCGGGAGTTTCCGAGCAGTACTTC

V gene: TRBV4-1
D gene: .
J gene: TRBJ2-5
clone size: many
CDR3 protein: CASSQEDRSWETQYF
CDR3 DNA: TGCGCCAGCAGCCAAGAGGACCGATCTTGGGAGACCCAGTACTTC

V gene: TRBV5-1
D gene: TRBD2
J gene: TRBJ2-3
clone size: few
CDR3 protein: CASSLVGGASGTKSTDTQYF
CDR3 DNA: TGCGCCAGCAGCTTGGTGGGTGGGGCTAGCGGGACGAAGAGCACAGATACGCAGTATTTT

V gene: TRBV6-5
D gene: .
J gene: TRBJ2-7
clone size: many
CDR3 protein: CASSYSWARAYEQYF
CDR3 DNA: TGTGCCAGCAGTTACTCGTGGGCGCGAGCCTACGAGCAGTACTTC

V gene: TRBV6-5
D gene: .
J gene: TRBJ1-2
clone size: many
CDR3 protein: CASSYGAGANYGYTF
CDR3 DNA: TGTGCCAGCAGTTACGGCGCGGGAGCTAACTATGGCTACACCTTC

V gene: TRBV10-3
D gene: .
J gene: TRBJ2-7
clone size: many
CDR3 protein: CAISETPISGLPYEQYF
CDR3 DNA: TGTGCCATCAGTGAGACCCCCATCTCGGGACTCCCCTACGAGCAGTACTTC

V gene: TRBV7-2
D gene: .
J gene: TRBJ2-1
clone size: many
CDR3 protein: CASTLGYNEQFF
CDR3 DNA: TGTGCCAGCACCCTTGGCTACAATGAGCAGTTCTTC

V gene: TRBV3-1
D gene: .
J gene: TRBJ2-5
clone size: many
CDR3 protein: CASSQEEQSWGETQYF
CDR3 DNA: TGTGCCAGCAGCCAAGAGGAACAGTCCTGGGGAGAGACCCAGTACTTC

V gene: TRBV6-5
D gene: TRBD2
J gene: TRBJ2-7
clone size: .
CDR3 protein: CASSSLAGPTNEQYF
CDR3 DNA: TGTGCCAGCAGTTCCCTAGCGGGACCTACCAATGAGCAGTACTTC

V gene: TRBV7-6
D gene: .
J gene: TRBJ2-1
clone size: many
CDR3 protein: CASSLAGREFYEQFF
CDR3 DNA: TGTGCCAGCAGCTTAGCGGGCAGGGAATTTTATGAGCAGTTCTTC

V gene: TRBV20-1
D gene: TRBD1
J gene: TRBJ1-1
clone size: many
CDR3 protein: CSAPTGRNTEAFF
CDR3 DNA: TGCAGTGCTCCGACAGGGAGGAACACTGAAGCTTTCTTT

V gene: TRBV2
D gene: .
J gene: TRBJ2-7
clone size: many
CDR3 protein: CASSEGGPTVGYEQYF
CDR3 DNA: TGTGCCAGCAGTGAAGGCGGACCCACGGTTGGGTACGAGCAGTACTTC

V gene: TRBV2
D gene: .
J gene: TRBJ2-1
clone size: many
CDR3 protein: CASKEGIADDEQFF
CDR3 DNA: TGTGCCAGCAAGGAGGGGATAGCGGACGATGAGCAGTTCTTC

V gene: TRBV6-1
D gene: TRBD1
J gene: TRBJ1-2
clone size: few
CDR3 protein: CASTQDGTGASGGYTF
CDR3 DNA: TGTGCCAGCACCCAAGACGGGACAGGGGCAAGCGGGGGCTACACCTTC

V gene: TRBV28
D gene: .
J gene: TRBJ1-6
clone size: many
CDR3 protein: CASSLGGNSPLHF
CDR3 DNA: TGTGCCAGCAGTTTAGGGGGTAATTCACCCCTCCACTTT

V gene: TRBV7-2
D gene: TRBD2
J gene: TRBJ2-1
clone size: few
CDR3 protein: CASSPASGRASGGYNEQFF
CDR3 DNA: TGTGCCAGCAGCCCCGCTAGCGGGAGAGCCTCCGGAGGGTACAATGAGCAGTTCTTC

V gene: TRBV28
D gene: TRBD2
J gene: TRBJ2-1
clone size: many
CDR3 protein: CASSDSGTVEQFF
CDR3 DNA: TGTGCCAGCAGCGATAGCGGGACGGTTGAGCAGTTCTTC

V gene: TRBV5-6
D gene: .
J gene: TRBJ2-3
clone size: .
CDR3 protein: CASSGVSVRRGTDTQYF
CDR3 DNA: TGTGCCAGCAGCGGGGTTTCGGTTAGGCGGGGCACAGATACGCAGTATTTT

V gene: TRBV27
D gene: .
J gene: TRBJ2-1
clone size: .
CDR3 protein: CASSLSSSEQFF
CDR3 DNA: TGTGCCAGCAGTTTATCGAGCTCTGAGCAGTTCTTC

V gene: TRBV28
D gene: .
J gene: TRBJ2-7
clone size: many
CDR3 protein: CASSSATGPSSYEQYF
CDR3 DNA: TGTGCCAGCAGTTCCGCGACAGGCCCAAGCTCCTACGAGCAGTACTTC

V gene: TRBV18
D gene: .
J gene: TRBJ2-2
clone size: few
CDR3 protein: CASSARTAVASTGELFF
CDR3 DNA: TGTGCCAGCTCAGCAAGGACGGCAGTGGCGAGCACCGGGGAGCTGTTTTTT

V gene: TRBV6-1
D gene: TRBD2
J gene: TRBJ2-2
clone size: .
CDR3 protein: CASSQTSGNTGELFF
CDR3 DNA: TGTGCCAGCAGCCAAACTAGCGGGAACACCGGGGAGCTGTTTTTT

V gene: TRBV20-1
D gene: TRBD2
J gene: TRBJ2-3
clone size: few
CDR3 protein: CSARDLRKGLAGPQGTQYF
CDR3 DNA: TGCAGTGCTAGAGATCTTAGAAAGGGACTAGCGGGTCCCCAGGGTACGCAGTATTTT

V gene: TRBV6-1
D gene: .
J gene: TRBJ1-4
clone size: many
CDR3 protein: CASGTRVNEKLFF
CDR3 DNA: TGTGCCAGCGGTACCAGGGTAAATGAAAAACTGTTTTTT

V gene: TRBV6-1
D gene: .
J gene: TRBJ2-1
clone size: many
CDR3 protein: CASQLAPQGNEQFF
CDR3 DNA: TGTGCCAGCCAATTAGCCCCCCAGGGGAATGAGCAGTTCTTC

V gene: TRBV29-1
D gene: TRBD2
J gene: TRBJ2-2
clone size: .
CDR3 protein: CSVYSGGGSFGELFF
CDR3 DNA: TGCAGCGTCTATTCGGGAGGAGGGTCGTTCGGGGAGCTGTTTTTT

V gene: TRBV6-4
D gene: .
J gene: TRBJ2-2
clone size: many
CDR3 protein: CASSERDAGELFF
CDR3 DNA: TGTGCCAGCAGTGAGAGGGACGCCGGGGAGCTGTTTTTT

V gene: TRBV9
D gene: .
J gene: TRBJ2-3
clone size: .
CDR3 protein: CTSSVEVAVTDTQYF
CDR3 DNA: TGTACCAGCAGCGTAGAAGTAGCGGTCACAGATACGCAGTATTTT

V gene: TRBV6-1
D gene: .
J gene: TRBJ2-3
clone size: .
CDR3 protein: CASRGKSSTDTQYF
CDR3 DNA: TGTGCCAGCAGGGGCAAATCTAGCACAGATACGCAGTATTTT

V gene: TRBV28
D gene: TRBD1
J gene: TRBJ1-4
clone size: many
CDR3 protein: CASSPRTGGGEKLFF
CDR3 DNA: TGTGCCAGCAGTCCCCGGACAGGGGGCGGTGAAAAACTGTTTTTT

V gene: TRBV2
D gene: .
J gene: TRBJ1-2
clone size: few
CDR3 protein: CASIDVRGYTF
CDR3 DNA: TGTGCCAGCATCGACGTTCGGGGCTACACCTTC

V gene: TRBV6-2/TRBV6-3
D gene: TRBD2
J gene: TRBJ2-7
clone size: many
CDR3 protein: CASMPGGAYEQYF
CDR3 DNA: TGTGCCAGCATGCCCGGGGGGGCCTACGAGCAGTACTTC

V gene: TRBV28
D gene: TRBD1
J gene: TRBJ2-7
clone size: many
CDR3 protein: CASSDRDRGHLDVDEQYF
CDR3 DNA: TGTGCCAGCAGTGACCGGGACAGGGGGCATTTAGACGTCGACGAGCAGTACTTC

V gene: TRBV24-1
D gene: .
J gene: TRBJ1-1
clone size: many
CDR3 protein: CATSVPESTEAFF
CDR3 DNA: TGTGCCACCAGTGTACCCGAGAGTACTGAAGCTTTCTTT

V gene: TRBV12-3/TRBV12-4
D gene: .
J gene: TRBJ2-1
clone size: .
CDR3 protein: CASSFGRSNEQFF
CDR3 DNA: TGTGCCAGCAGTTTTGGACGCAGCAATGAGCAGTTCTTC

V gene: TRBV7-9
D gene: .
J gene: TRBJ1-1
clone size: many
CDR3 protein: CASSLDAEAFF
CDR3 DNA: TGTGCCAGCAGCTTGGACGCCGAAGCTTTCTTT

V gene: TRBV9
D gene: .
J gene: TRBJ2-1
clone size: many
CDR3 protein: CASSSAAGTDEQFF
CDR3 DNA: TGTGCCAGCAGCTCCGCCGCCGGTACCGATGAGCAGTTCTTC

V gene: TRBV7-8
D gene: .
J gene: TRBJ1-5
clone size: many
CDR3 protein: CASSLAWTSNQPQHF
CDR3 DNA: TGTGCCAGCAGCTTAGCGTGGACCAGCAATCAGCCCCAGCATTTT

V gene: TRBV27
D gene: .
J gene: TRBJ2-5
clone size: few
CDR3 protein: CASSPQGTETQYF
CDR3 DNA: TGTGCCAGCAGTCCTCAGGGAACAGAGACCCAGTACTTC

V gene: TRBV20-1
D gene: TRBD1
J gene: TRBJ1-1
clone size: many
CDR3 protein: CSAGQGRATEAFF
CDR3 DNA: TGCAGTGCTGGACAGGGGAGGGCGACTGAAGCTTTCTTT

V gene: TRBV10-3
D gene: TRBD2
J gene: TRBJ2-1
clone size: many
CDR3 protein: CAISGPLGAGGRNEQFF
CDR3 DNA: TGTGCCATCAGTGGCCCCTTAGGAGCGGGAGGAAGGAATGAGCAGTTCTTC

V gene: TRBV27
D gene: TRBD1
J gene: TRBJ2-1
clone size: many
CDR3 protein: CASTRGTGAYNEQFF
CDR3 DNA: TGTGCCAGCACCCGCGGGACAGGGGCCTACAATGAGCAGTTCTTC

V gene: TRBV2
D gene: .
J gene: TRBJ2-7
clone size: many
CDR3 protein: CASRQGADRSYEQYF
CDR3 DNA: TGTGCCAGCAGACAAGGGGCTGACAGGTCCTACGAGCAGTACTTC

V gene: TRBV5-4
D gene: TRBD1
J gene: TRBJ2-1
clone size: many
CDR3 protein: CASSIGTGGNEQFF
CDR3 DNA: TGTGCCAGCAGCATTGGGACAGGGGGCAATGAGCAGTTCTTC

V gene: TRBV28
D gene: TRBD1
J gene: TRBJ1-5
clone size: many
CDR3 protein: CASSPGGAQPQHF
CDR3 DNA: TGTGCCAGCAGTCCAGGGGGTGCCCAGCCCCAGCATTTT

V gene: TRBV2
D gene: TRBD2
J gene: TRBJ2-7
clone size: many
CDR3 protein: CASSGSRLGEGKSSYEQYF
CDR3 DNA: TGTGCCAGCAGTGGGTCCCGACTTGGGGAGGGGAAGAGCTCCTACGAGCAGTACTTC

V gene: TRBV28
D gene: TRBD2
J gene: TRBJ2-1
clone size: many
CDR3 protein: CATAHLTSGRARSTYNEQFF
CDR3 DNA: TGTGCCACAGCCCACCTCACTAGCGGGAGGGCCCGATCTACTTACAATGAGCAGTTCTTC